This T cell receptor beta chain was observed in a study of regulatory T cells in long-lasting Graves disease. The time point was: newly diagnosed GD, antithyroid drugs for less than 3 months. PBMC-extracted RNA yielded the TCR library. General study points: Between persistent patients, about 2,800 public clonotypes were shared, exceeding the approximately 940 shared between new patients.

To make TCR beta libraries, researchers used iRepertoire HTBI primers and Arm-PCR of CDR3 regions. A single record per CDR3 protein comes from TCRdb applying MiXCR to the multiplex PCR reads. The sample lists approximately 540,000 distinct CDR3 sequences, about 11% occurring once. Of note for this clonotype: Antigen specificity is unknown.

In addition, the sample was reused for a study of T cells in Graves' hyperthyroidism and ophthalmopathy.

The clonotype originates from a woman aged 30 to 39 with Graves disease. The sequencing used peripheral blood mononuclear cells (PBMCs), collected at new diagnosis, from a patient treated with antithyroid drugs.

The CDR3 DNA reads TGTGCCAGCAGTTATACAGGGGGAACCACTGAAGCTTTCTTT. Amino acids: CASSYTGGTTEAFF. The chain is built from TRBV6-5 and TRBJ1-1; 8 bases are a match to TRBD1. V shed 3 bases and J 4 bases; nucleotides not matched to a gene: 4. The germline gives CDR1 MNHEY, CDR2 SVGAGI. The length of the CDR3 is 14 residues.